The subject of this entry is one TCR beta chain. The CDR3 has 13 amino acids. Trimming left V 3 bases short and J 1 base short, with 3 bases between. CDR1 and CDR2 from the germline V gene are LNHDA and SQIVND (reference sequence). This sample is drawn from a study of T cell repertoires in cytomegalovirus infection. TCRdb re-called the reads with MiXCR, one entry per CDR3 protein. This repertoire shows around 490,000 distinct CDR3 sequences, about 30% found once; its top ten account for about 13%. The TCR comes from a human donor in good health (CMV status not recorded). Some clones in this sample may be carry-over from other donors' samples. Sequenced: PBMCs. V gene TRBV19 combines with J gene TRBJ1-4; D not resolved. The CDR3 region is CASSMRTNEKLFF. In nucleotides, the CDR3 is TGTGCCAGTAGTATGAGAACTAATGAAAAACTGTTTTTT.